This paragraph reports one T cell receptor beta chain. It has no known antigen specificity. Base qualities are not recorded, but no much larger clone differs from it by a single base. The sample is drawn from a study of shared clonotypes between healthy human individuals (dated by TCRdb to about 2020). Describing the broader study: The cohort comprised a couple of women and a few men aged 18 to 49 years. Between about 0.8 and 9 billion PBMCs per donor were obtained by leukapheresis. For each donor, CD4 naive and CD4 memory were each given three plates, CD8 naive was given two plates, and CD8 memory was given one plate. Libraries were prepared and TCR repertoires were sequenced by different laboratories using diverse techniques, in order to increase sequencing depth and limit assay-specific biases. The study deeply sequenced blood TCR repertoires of about five healthy adults to estimate repertoire size and the extent of clonotype sharing between individuals. What the study reported, not specific to this receptor: Naive subsets generally had larger estimated clonotype richness than memory subsets. Higher generation probabilities were observed for clonotypes shared by all four sorted-subset donors than for non-shared clonotypes. Sampling was limited to blood, and TCR repertoires in tissue likely differ from TCR repertoires in blood. Pairwise subsampling indicated that sequencing depth was expected to affect the degree of clonotype sharing among donors. Rarefaction of sorted-subset datasets indicated incomplete sequencing despite the large sequencing depth. Because the study included only a small number of donors, the genetic and exposure-history diversity represented was limited. Across several donors, about 5% of naive CD4, 3% to 3.5% of naive CD8, 2.3% of memory CD4, and around 0.4% of memory CD8 clonotypes were shared.

Using the deep immunoSEQ assay, TCR CDR3 regions were amplified from genomic DNA by multiplex PCR. Extracted genomic DNA from each cell subset was spread evenly across all wells of several immunoSEQ 96-well plates, with each plate serving as a replicate. For sorted subsets, each replicate PCR was loaded with roughly 190 ng genomic DNA, equivalent to some 31,000 T cell genomes. The purified libraries were quantified using a Qubit 3.0 fluorometer, sized with a Bioanalyzer 2100, and then quantified again using the KAPA Library Quantification kit. A separate single-read 150-cycle Illumina NextSeq 550 flow cell was used to sequence each immunoSEQ 96-well plate. As for the authors' bioinformatics: The immunoSEQ output contained only junctional sequences without quality scores, so filtering could not match that applied to full-length reads. Sequences were annotated with PyIR, a Python wrapper for IgBLAST v1.9, using IMGT germline references to assign V/J genes and CDR3. Reads were removed for weak V/J assignments (E-value above 1e-6), missing CDR3, stop codons, out-of-frame junctions, or ambiguous translated residues. V3J clonotypes were defined as sequences sharing an identical inferred V gene, J gene, and CDR3 amino acid sequence. The percentage overlap between two repertoires was calculated by dividing the number of shared unique clonotypes by the size of the smaller repertoire. Repertoire richness was assessed with RTK rarefaction, the Chao1 estimator, and Recon v2.1 estimates of unobserved clonotypes. Generation probabilities for all TCRbeta clonotypes obtained by the gDNA method from a few donors were computed using OLGA. TCRdb stores this immuneACCESS table with in-frame sequences only. Part of the clones is absent; in the studies checked, under half of the shortfall reflects unresolved V genes, and no reason is known for the rest. The V and J calls and the clone size are those of that table, but D and trimming were determined from the DNA. The sample contains hundreds of thousands of clones, 72% of them found a single time. The ten largest make up 1.8% of the sample.

The donors were healthy, HIV-negative adults with no recently reported acute infections or vaccinations. Every donor was a Caucasian adult living in Nashville, Tennessee, USA. CD4+ T cells were enriched through magnetic negative selection, after which naive cells were positively selected on CD45RA and the remaining negative fraction served as the memory subset. Blood was obtained by leukapheresis, after which PBMCs were separated by Ficoll-Histopaque density gradient centrifugation and cryopreserved in liquid nitrogen vapor phase. Purity and quantity of every magnetically sorted T cell population were checked by analytical flow cytometry. Each sorted fraction had its genomic DNA isolated and then quantified by UV absorbance on a Nanodrop 2000c. The sequenced sample consisted of memory CD4+ T cells sorted from blood. The meaning of the sample's cell subset or site label: CD45RA-negative fraction. This sequence was found in a woman aged 25 to 45 in good health.

The CDR3 is CATSRESAGLEKLFF. The DNA sequence is TGTGCCACCAGCAGAGAATCAGCCGGCTTGGAAAAACTGTTTTTT. The chain couples TRBV15 to TRBJ1-4; the D gene identity is not certain. A distance of 13 bases separates the germline ends of V and J, which lose 0 bases and 8 bases respectively. The germline V gene (reference sequence) sets CDR1 to LNHNV and CDR2 to YYDKDF. The CDR3 holds 15 amino acids from the cysteine to the phenylalanine. The DNA shown is the 45-base CDR3, in frame from base 1.